The text below deals with one T cell receptor (beta chain). This clonotype was counted ten times or more. Its antigen is not yet known. Base qualities are not provided; no much larger clone lies one nucleotide away. The trim is 1 base for V and 8 bases for J, with a gap of 3 bases between the germline ends. Taken from the germline V gene (reference sequence), the CDR1 and CDR2 loops are LGHDT and YNNKEL. The CDR3 runs 11 residues from the cysteine to the phenylalanine. Left in the record is the CDR3 DNA by itself, 33 bases read in frame from the first base. Sequencer: Illumina HiSeq 2500. First-strand cDNA was synthesized using Superscript III and a set of TRAV- and TRBV-specific primers, so that both TCRalpha and TCRbeta chains were covered. TCRs were amplified with Phusion for roughly 20 PCR cycles, with a constant-region primer paired with the adapter attached to the V primers. The isolated mRNA was amplified using the MessageAmp II aRNA Amplification Kit, with in vitro transcription performed for approximately 16 hours at 37 degrees C. The Dynabeads mRNA DIRECT Purification Kit was used to isolate the mRNA for TCR sequencing. Indexed Illumina adapters were added in a second Phusion PCR of around 25 cycles, after which AMPure XP beads were used to purify the products. Per the source publication's procedure: Custom Perl scripts were used to pool TCR sequences that encoded the same protein, to remove out-of-frame sequences, and to calculate the abundance of each clonotype. Any TCR sequence supported by only a single read was excluded from analysis. The metrics used to describe the repertoires included Shannon entropy, Gini index, clonality, richness, and the frequency of TCRs shared between repertoires. TCRdb redid the processing of the public reads, applying fastp at Q25 and MiXCR, and retained in-frame beta chains. Rows are combined by CDR3 protein, so each entry shows the most common genes and DNA. In this record, the V and J calls reflect TCRdb's handling and not the investigators' own analysis. For this sample there are under 90,000 distinct CDR3 sequences; about a sixth appear just once. The ten top clones hold 2.5% to 3.5% of the sample.

This sample was taken from a study of low-dose radiotherapy and immunotherapy resistance in tumors (dated 2022 in TCRdb). The study in broad terms: Patients in Cohort 1 were given 0.5 Gy per fraction every 2 weeks, and the prescribed total PTV dose was 6.5 Gy. Every two weeks, patients got intravenous cyclophosphamide at 200 mg/m2, given one day ahead of each radiation and immunotherapy administration. Aspirin 300 mg was taken orally once daily by patients for four cycles, starting on cycle 1 day 1. Nivolumab was administered intravenously as a 240 mg flat dose every two weeks, and ipilimumab was administered intravenously at 1 mg/kg every six weeks. Eight patients were included in the translational analysis: three from the first dose cohort and the first five from the second dose cohort. No randomization into treatment groups was done for the people taking part in the trial. For Cohort 2, the dose was 1 Gy per fraction given every two weeks, adding up to 13 Gy in total across 26 weeks.

This sample's time point label indicates: before trial treatment. Donors were enrolled in RACIN, a single-arm phase I dose-escalation trial in which nivolumab, ipilimumab, aspirin, low-dose cyclophosphamide and low-dose radiotherapy were combined. Eligible patients had advanced, TIL-negative solid tumors. This clonotype was sampled from a male donor with prostate cancer. The input for sequencing was PBMCs, taken before treatment. The chain was built from TRBV3-1 and TRBJ2-1; too little of a D gene remains to name it. The DNA sequence is TGTGCCAGCAGCCAAGTGGATGAGCAGTTCTTC. It encodes CASSQVDEQFF.